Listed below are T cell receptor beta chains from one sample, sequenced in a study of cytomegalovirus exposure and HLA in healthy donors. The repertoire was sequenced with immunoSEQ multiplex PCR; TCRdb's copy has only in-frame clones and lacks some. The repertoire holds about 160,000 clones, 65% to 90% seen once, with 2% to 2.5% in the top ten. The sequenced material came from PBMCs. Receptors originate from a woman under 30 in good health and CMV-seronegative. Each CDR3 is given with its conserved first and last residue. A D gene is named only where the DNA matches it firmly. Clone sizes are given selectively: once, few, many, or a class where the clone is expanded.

CASSLIAGGNTEAFF TGTGCCAGCAGTTTAATAGCGGGGGGCAACACTGAAGCTTTCTTT TRBV27 NA NA TRBJ1-1
CASSAGGNYGYTF TGTGCCAGCAGCGCCGGGGGAAACTATGGCTACACCTTC TRBV7-3 NA NA TRBJ1-2
CASSPRERRENIQYF TGTGCCAGTAGTCCCCGAGAACGGAGAGAGAACATTCAGTACTTC TRBV19 NA NA TRBJ2-4
CASSKGGPRGHEQYF TGTGCCAGCAGCAAAGGGGGACCTCGAGGCCACGAGCAGTACTTC TRBV7-8 NA NA TRBJ2-7
CASSLTSGRVEYF TGTGCCAGCAGCCTCACTAGCGGGAGGGTGGAATACTTC TRBV5-6 NA TRBD2 TRBJ2-7
CASSYISRAGNTIYF TGTGCCAGCAGTTACATTAGTCGGGCTGGAAACACCATATATTTT TRBV6-5 NA NA TRBJ1-3
CASSYSISGGNYGYTF TGTGCCAGCAGTTACTCGATCAGTGGCGGGAACTATGGCTACACCTTC TRBV6-5 NA NA TRBJ1-2
CASSLEGGDEQFF TGTGCCAGCAGCTTAGAAGGAGGGGATGAGCAGTTCTTC TRBV7-2 NA NA TRBJ2-1
CASSLMGGRETQYF TGTGCCAGCAGCTTAATGGGCGGGAGAGAGACCCAGTACTTC TRBV7-2 few TRBD2 TRBJ2-5
CASSLGQGGDEAFF TGTGCCAGCAGCTTGGGACAGGGTGGTGATGAAGCTTTCTTT TRBV11-2 NA TRBD1 TRBJ1-1
CASSDYRGVAFF TGTGCCAGCAGTGACTACCGGGGGGTGGCTTTCTTT TRBV6-4 NA NA TRBJ1-1
CASSQDWTSGGSDTQYF TGTGCCAGCAGCCAAGATTGGACTAGCGGGGGCTCAGATACGCAGTATTTT TRBV4-2 once TRBD2 TRBJ2-3
CASSPRGFEAFF TGTGCCAGCAGCCCCAGGGGATTTGAAGCTTTCTTT TRBV27 NA NA TRBJ1-1
CASSWSVYEQYF TGTGCCAGCAGTTGGAGCGTCTACGAGCAGTACTTC TRBV5-6 NA NA TRBJ2-7
CASSYAGALFYEQYF TGTGCCAGCAGCTATGCGGGGGCCCTCTTCTACGAGCAGTACTTC TRBV6-5 NA NA TRBJ2-7
CASKSDRSYEQYF TGTGCCAGCAAATCTGACAGGAGCTACGAGCAGTACTTC TRBV6-6 NA NA TRBJ2-7
CASSLEGDGELFF TGTGCCAGCAGTTTAGAAGGAGACGGGGAGCTGTTTTTT TRBV27 NA NA TRBJ2-2
CASSYRSSTGSDTQYF TGTGCCAGCAGTTACCGTAGCAGTACAGGTTCAGATACGCAGTATTTT TRBV6-5 once NA TRBJ2-3
CASSHAPQSSYEQYF TGCGCCAGCAGCCACGCACCTCAGTCTAGCTACGAGCAGTACTTC TRBV4-1 NA NA TRBJ2-7
CASSTRLAGAENTGELFF TGTGCCAGCAGCACTCGACTAGCGGGGGCCGAGAACACCGGGGAGCTGTTTTTT TRBV7-9 NA TRBD2 TRBJ2-2
CASLGTAERKNTEAFF TGCGCCAGTTTAGGGACAGCGGAGAGGAAGAACACTGAAGCTTTCTTT TRBV10-2 NA TRBD1 TRBJ1-1
CATHRTGQEYNEQFF TGTGCCACCCACAGAACGGGACAGGAATACAATGAGCAGTTCTTC TRBV10-3 NA TRBD1 TRBJ2-1
CASSPRQGQANTEAFF TGTGCCAGCTCACCCCGGCAGGGACAAGCGAACACTGAAGCTTTCTTT TRBV18 NA NA TRBJ1-1
CASGHSNTEAFF TGTGCCAGTGGACACTCGAACACTGAAGCTTTCTTT TRBV7-8 NA NA TRBJ1-1